These 5 T cell receptor beta chains share one sample of origin, sequenced in a study of blood T cell dynamics during melanoma immunotherapy. The method was immunoSEQ multiplex PCR; TCRdb's version includes in-frame clones alone and lacks a portion of them. Counted here are some 12,000 clones, 84% occurring once; the ten biggest clones make up approximately 15%. The sample's time point: week 3, after first cycle of checkpoint inhibitor. The source was blood, collected from a patient treated with checkpoint blockade. The receptors derive from a human donor with melanoma.

The chain carries TRBV5-1 and TRBJ2-2, with D possibly matching TRBD2 (5 bases). CDR1 is SGHRS, CDR2 YFSETQ, per germline. V was clipped by 0 bases and J by 5 bases, with 11 bases between them. The CDR3 covers 15 residues. The CDR3 region is CASSLVPGTTGELFF. For the CDR3, the DNA is TGCGCCAGCAGCTTGGTTCCGGGAACAACCGGGGAGCTGTTTTTT.

This clone showed up just once. The chain links TRBV7-3 to TRBJ2-7, with D possibly matching TRBD2 (7 bases). Germline CDR1 is SGHTA and CDR2 is FQGTGA. V lost 1 base to trimming and J lost 5 bases, with 12 bases between them. This CDR3 comprises 14 residues. CDR3 region: CASSLRGGRDEQYF. The CDR3 region has the DNA TGTGCCAGCAGCTTAAGGGGGGGCCGCGACGAGCAGTACTTC. Complete variable domain (other parts from reference TRBV7-3 and TRBJ2-7): GAGVSQTPSNKVTEKGKYVELRCDPISGHTALYWYRQSLGQGPEFLIYFQGTGAADDSGLPNDRFFAVRPEGSVSTLKIQRTERGDSAVYLCASSLRGGRDEQYFGPGTRLTVT.

The V gene is TRBV18, the J gene TRBJ1-2, with no clear D. Germline-derived CDR1 and CDR2 are KGHSH and LQKENI. CDR3 size: 16 residues. Trimming shortened V by 3 bases and J by 0 bases, and 14 bases separated the two germline ends. The chain's CDR3 is CASSPSRYGANYGYTF. DNA for the CDR3: TGTGCCAGCTCACCTAGCCGGTACGGTGCTAACTATGGCTACACCTTC.

The gene calls are TRBV6-5 and TRBJ1-2, with TRBD1 matching 7 bases. V trimming: 8 bases; J trimming: 6 bases; junction bases outside the gene matches: 12. Germline-derived CDR1 and CDR2 are MNHEY and SVGAGI. The CDR3 spans 14 residues. In DNA form, the CDR3 reads TGTGCCAGCTTCCCCGGCAGGGGGGTGCATGGCTACACCTTC. Translating gives CASFPGRGVHGYTF.

The chain joins TRBV18 to TRBJ2-2; D may be TRBD1 (6 bases). V shed 4 bases and J shed 2 bases, with 14 bases lying between them. From germline, CDR1 is KGHSH and CDR2 LQKENI. The CDR3 runs 16 residues. CDR3 DNA: TGTGCCAGCTCACGGAGCAGGGGACATAACACCGGGGAGCTGTTTTTT. It translates to CASSRSRGHNTGELFF.